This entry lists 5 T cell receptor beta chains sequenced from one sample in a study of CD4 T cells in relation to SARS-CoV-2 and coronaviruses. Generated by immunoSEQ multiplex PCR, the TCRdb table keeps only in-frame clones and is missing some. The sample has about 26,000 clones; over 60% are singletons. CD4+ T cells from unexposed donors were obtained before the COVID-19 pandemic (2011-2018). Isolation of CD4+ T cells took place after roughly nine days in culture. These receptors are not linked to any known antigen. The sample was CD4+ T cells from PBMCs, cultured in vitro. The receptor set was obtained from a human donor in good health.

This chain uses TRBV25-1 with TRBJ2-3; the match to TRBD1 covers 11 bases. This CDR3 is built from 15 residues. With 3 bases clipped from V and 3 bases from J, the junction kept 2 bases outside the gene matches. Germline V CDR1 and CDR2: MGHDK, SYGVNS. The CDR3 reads CASSEDRGRTDTQYF. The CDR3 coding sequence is TGTGCCAGCAGTGAGGACAGGGGGCGAACAGATACGCAGTATTTT.

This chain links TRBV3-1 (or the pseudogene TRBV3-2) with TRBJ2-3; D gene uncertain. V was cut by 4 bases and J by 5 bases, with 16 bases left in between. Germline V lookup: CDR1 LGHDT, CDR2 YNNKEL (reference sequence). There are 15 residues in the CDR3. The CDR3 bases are TGTGCCAGCAGCCCCACCCTCGGTTTTCGAGATACGCAGTATTTT. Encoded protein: CASSPTLGFRDTQYF.

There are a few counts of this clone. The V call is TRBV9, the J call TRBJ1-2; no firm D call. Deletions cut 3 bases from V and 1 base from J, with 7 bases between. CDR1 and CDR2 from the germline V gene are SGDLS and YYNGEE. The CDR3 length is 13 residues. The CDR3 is CASSGSSNYGYTF. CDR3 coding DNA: TGTGCCAGCAGCGGGTCAAGTAACTATGGCTACACCTTC. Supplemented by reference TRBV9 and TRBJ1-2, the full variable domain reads DSGVTQTPKHLITATGQRVTLRCSPRSGDLSVYWYQQSLDQGLQFLIQYYNGEERAKGNILERFSAQQFPDLHSELNLSSLELGDSALYFCASSGSSNYGYTFGSGTRLTVV.

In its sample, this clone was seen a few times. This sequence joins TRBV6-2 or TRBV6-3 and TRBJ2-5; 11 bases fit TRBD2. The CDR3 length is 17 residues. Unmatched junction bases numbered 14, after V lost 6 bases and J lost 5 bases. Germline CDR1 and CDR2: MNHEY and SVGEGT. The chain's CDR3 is CASRPSSLAGERETQYF. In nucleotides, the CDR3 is TGTGCCAGCAGGCCTAGCTCACTAGCGGGAGAGAGGGAGACCCAGTACTTC.

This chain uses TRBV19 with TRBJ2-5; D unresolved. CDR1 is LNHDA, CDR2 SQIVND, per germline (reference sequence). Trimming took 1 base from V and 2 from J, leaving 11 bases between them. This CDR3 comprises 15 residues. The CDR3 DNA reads TGTGCCAGTAGTATAGGCGGCCAGTCTCAAGAGACCCAGTACTTC. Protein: CASSIGGQSQETQYF. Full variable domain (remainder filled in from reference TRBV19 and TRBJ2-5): DGGITQSPKYLFRKEGQNVTLSCEQNLNHDAMYWYRQDPGQGLRLIYYSQIVNDFQKGDIAEGYSVSREKKESFPLTVTSAQKNPTAFYLCASSIGGQSQETQYFGPGTRLLVL.